This TCR beta chain was obtained from a study of cytomegalovirus exposure and HLA in healthy donors. Broader study findings: No immune exposure information besides CMV serostatus was available. It was fewer than 200 TCR beta chains that were listed as cytomegalovirus-associated. Sequencing likely generated an artifact that appeared as a cluster of highly shared sequence variants.

Germline CDR1 and CDR2: GTSNPN and SVGIG (reference sequence). V dropped 5 bases and J dropped 9; count of bases not matched to a gene: 1. The CDR3 contains 10 residues. In the case of this clone: Its antigen is undetermined.

The primer mix had 60 Vbeta and 13 Jbeta primers. Assay: immunoSEQ multiplex PCR; the TCRdb copy retains only in-frame clones and omits some. The sample carries about 180,000 clones, about 77% recorded once. V gene TRBV30 combines with J gene TRBJ2-1; 7 positions match TRBD2. The sequenced sample was PBMCs. The sequence was obtained from a man aged 30-40 years in good health and CMV-seronegative. For the CDR3, the DNA is TGTGCCTGGGCGGGAGTTGAGCAGTTCTTC. It is translated as CAWAGVEQFF.